The entry below gives a single T cell receptor (beta chain) sequence along with its context. No antigen is known for it. Using the immunoSEQ assay, multiplex PCR amplified TCR beta CDR3 regions from an average of 1200 ng of genomic DNA per sample. Primer bias was corrected in the assay by using a complete synthetic TCR repertoire to establish an amplification baseline. The amplicons were sequenced using the Illumina platform. On the authors' methods: Sequences were error-corrected by clustering with frequency ratios and a modified nearest-neighbor algorithm and were then analyzed in the immunoSEQ Analyzer with IMGT gene definitions. At each rarefaction depth, TCR richness and evenness were averaged across 20 rarefaction repeats, and samples with fewer sequences than that depth were excluded. Relative abundances of V, D and J genes were compared between groups using Wilcoxon rank sum tests, with FDR correction applied. An intraclass correlation of 90% to 97% for TCR richness and an average of 76.4% across some 70 gene segments were obtained from the blinded duplicates. TCRdb mirrors the immuneACCESS table, restricted to in-frame sequences. Some clones are absent from its copies; in checked studies, under half trace to an unresolved V gene, and the reason for the others is unknown. The D gene and trimming were derived from the DNA, and the V and J assignments and clone size from that table. This sample's table contains around 44,000 clones. About 7.3% of the sample is held by the ten biggest clonotypes.

Every participant had a single incident cervical HPV16 infection, and women with prevalent HPV16 infections were excluded. Cervical HPV DNA was detected by MY09/MY11 PCR and genotyped by dot-blot hybridization. More than 14 mL of heparinized blood were centrifuged, and the buffy coat was split into aliquots, frozen at -30 degrees C, and then kept at -80 degrees C. Genomic DNA was extracted from buffy coat specimens using QIAGEN kits. The data were obtained in a study of T cells in women clearing cervical HPV infection (dated by TCRdb to between 2017 and 2018). Turning to the overall study: Cases were roughly 24 women with histologically confirmed HPV16-related CIN3 or worse, including 2 invasive cancers. The controls were over 20 women whose single incident HPV16 infection cleared within 12 months with no development of precancer or cancer. Blood from cases was drawn at the visit where the lesion was first identified, while blood from controls was drawn once the infection was no longer detected. For cases, the median interval between lesion detection and blood sampling was around 150 days, with an interquartile range of roughly 85 to 220 days. HLA typing was available for only a few women, so HLA type could not be excluded as a confounder. Nested within Costa Rica's Guanacaste HPV Natural History Study, an exploratory proof-of-principle case-control study compared TCR repertoires across cervical HPV16 outcomes. Cases and controls were matched on age within five years and on year of sample collection. Median age was approximately 30 years in cases versus approximately 37 in controls, and baseline characteristics did not differ significantly. The parent cohort enrolled 9,800 or so women aged 18 or older in Guanacaste, Costa Rica, during about 1993 to 1995 and followed them for six to eight years. Quality controls consisted of five blinded duplicates per group, for a total of about 60 samples made up of 50 participants and around ten replicates.

Broader findings and caveats from the paper: Random forest classifiers combining richness and V gene abundances distinguished cases from controls with an estimated AUC of just under 0.85. Whether associations preceded infection or resulted from infection could not be shown with the cross-sectional design, and effector/memory subsets and HPV-specific T cells were not isolated. Across sequencing depths, CIN3+ cases showed significantly higher TCR repertoire richness than controls, but evenness did not differ between the groups. T-cell numbers per sample were unknown, so richness differences could reflect varying T-cell content rather than repertoire biology.

Input material: blood buffy coat. The sequence was collected from a woman aged 18 to 75 with a cervical HPV16 infection that either progressed to CIN3+ or cleared (not recorded which).

The CDR3 region: CASSLVGASEKLFF. The DNA read from the CDR3 is TGTGCCAGCAGCTTAGTGGGGGCCAGTGAAAAA. The V and J genes are TRBV7-9 and TRBJ1-4; the D gene is perhaps TRBD1, on 6 matching bases. The read ends 3 residues before the CDR3 terminus; that terminus is restored from the germline J gene. Via the germline V gene (reference sequence), CDR1 is SEHNR and CDR2 FQNEAQ. Spanning cysteine to phenylalanine, the CDR3 consists of 14 amino acids. The CDR3 was read in part: 33 bases, with the frame set at base 1. Cut back by 1 base and 7 bases, the V and J ends lie 10 bases apart.